The clone carrying this T cell receptor (beta chain) was detected many times. The data stem from a study of T-cell reconstitution after alpha-beta-depleted transplantation in children. With V trimmed by 8 bases and J by 0 bases, 4 bases remained unmatched. CDR3 size: 14 residues. Preparation of the TCRbeta library involved a method that used unique molecular identifiers. Via MiXCR, TCRdb re-called the PCR reads, giving one row per CDR3 protein. This table holds hundreds of thousands of distinct CDR3 sequences, over 15% found once. Source: PBMCs from the stem cell graft donor, taken from the stem cell graft. The chain joins TRBV12-3 or TRBV12-4 to TRBJ2-1; 7 bases line up with TRBD2. The source of this sequence is a human donor who donated a stem cell graft to a child with acute myeloid leukemia. The CDR3 region has the DNA TGTGCCAGCGAGCGGGGAAGCTCCTACAATGAGCAGTTCTTC. Translated: CASERGSSYNEQFF.